The 13 T cell receptor beta chains below were found in one sample sequenced in a study of glioma-infiltrating T cells after dendritic cell vaccination. Produced via immunoSEQ multiplex PCR; TCRdb's table is partial and in-frame only. Of tens of thousands of clones listed, around 81% are singletons. The sequenced sample was blood, obtained before dendritic cell vaccination. Receptors were obtained from a human donor with glioblastoma.

V usage is TRBV10-3 and J usage is TRBJ2-2; D ambiguous. Trimming left V 6 bases short and J 5 bases short, with 13 bases between. From germline, CDR1 is ENHRY and CDR2 SYGVKD. The CDR3 runs to 14 residues. DNA of the CDR3: TGTGCCATCAGCGACCATCCTAGAACCGGGGAGCTGTTTTTT. Translated: CAISDHPRTGELFF.

The chain is built from TRBV23-1 and TRBJ2-7, with D uncertain. TRBV23-1 is annotated as an ORF whose role is uncertain. The CDR3 runs to 13 residues. The V end lost 8 bases, the J end lost 7 bases, and 18 bases lay between the germline ends. The CDR3 bases are TGCGCCAGCTTACCGCTGCCCAGAAGTGAGCAGTACTTC. Translated: CASLPLPRSEQYF.

This clone was seen only a few times. This sequence joins TRBV19 and TRBJ1-5; the match to TRBD1 covers 11 bases. There are 16 residues in the CDR3. After removal of 5 bases from V and 7 bases from J, the junction contained 10 bases not matched to a gene. From germline, CDR1 is LNHDA and CDR2 SQIVND (reference sequence). CDR3 residues: CASSSPDRGLFQPQHF. The CDR3 nucleotides read TGTGCCAGTAGTTCTCCGGACAGGGGGCTCTTCCAGCCCCAGCATTTT.

This chain uses TRBV5-1 with TRBJ1-6; 8 bases match TRBD1. J was trimmed by 6 bases and V by 4 bases; bases with no gene match: 6. The CDR3 extends over 15 amino acids. Germline CDR1 reads SGHRS; CDR2 reads YFSETQ. The CDR3 nucleotides read TGCGCCAGCAGCGCCGGACAGGGCTCTAATTCACCCCTCCACTTT. Amino acids: CASSAGQGSNSPLHF.

The rearrangement links TRBV5-1 to TRBJ1-3; 7 bases agree with TRBD1. Germline-derived CDR1 and CDR2 are SGHRS and YFSETQ. The J segment lost 4 bases and the V segment lost 4 bases, leaving 8 bases of the junction unmatched. This CDR3 has 15 residues. The CDR3 loop reads CASSPEGANGNTIYF. CDR3 DNA sequence: TGCGCCAGCAGCCCAGAGGGGGCTAACGGAAACACCATATATTTT.

This chain links TRBV29-1 with TRBJ2-1, with TRBD2 matching over 12 bases. Trimming cost V 4 bases and J 10 bases; bases outside gene matches: 8. This CDR3 is 14 amino acids long. The V gene's germline CDR1 is SQVTM and CDR2 ANQGSEA. CDR3 DNA: TGCAGCGTTGTGCCTAGCGGGGGGGTCCGGGAGCAGTTCTTC. It is translated as CSVVPSGGVREQFF.

The chain joins TRBV14 to TRBJ1-4; 7 bases agree with TRBD1. J was trimmed by 2 bases and V by 0 bases; bases with no gene match: 9. The CDR3 loop spans 18 amino acids. The V gene's germline CDR1 is SGHDN and CDR2 FVKESK. The CDR3 region has the DNA TGTGCCAGCAGCCAAGAGATTAACAGGGGATCGACTAATGAAAAACTGTTTTTT. It codes for CASSQEINRGSTNEKLFF.

This clone has more than one count but fewer than ten. The CDR3 here is CASSQPSGGHYEQYF. The CDR3 DNA is TGTGCCAGCAGCCAGCCTAGCGGGGGGCACTACGAGCAGTACTTC. The chain is built from TRBV7-2 and TRBJ2-7; 11 bases are a match to TRBD2. Germline V gene lookup returns CDR1 SGHTA and CDR2 FQGNSA. V gave up 5 bases and J gave up 3 bases; unmatched junction bases: 6. The length of the CDR3 is 15 residues.

V usage is TRBV5-6 and J usage is TRBJ1-2; 7 bases line up with TRBD1. Per the germline V gene, CDR1 is SGHDT and CDR2 is YYEEEE. The CDR3 is made up of 14 amino acids. Trimming took 4 bases from V and 4 from J; bases not matched to a gene: 7. The chain's CDR3 is CASSLGQLFYGYTF. The CDR3 region has the DNA TGTGCCAGCAGCCTGGGACAGCTCTTCTATGGCTACACCTTC.

The chain is built from TRBV11-3 and TRBJ1-1; D is unclear. The germline CDR1 and CDR2 sequences are SGHNT and YENEEA. The CDR3 has 13 amino acids. Trimming shortened V by 0 bases and J by 10 bases, and 12 bases separated the two germline ends. CDR3 nucleotides: TGTGCCAGCAGCTTAGATGAGGAAGGAGGAGCTTTCTTT. Translating gives CASSLDEEGGAFF.

This chain joins TRBV29-1 and TRBJ2-1; 7 nucleotides agree with TRBD2. Trimming at V came to 4 bases and at J to 4 bases, leaving 7 bases not matched to a gene. CDR3 length: 14 amino acids. The germline gives CDR1 SQVTM, CDR2 ANQGSEA. DNA of the CDR3: TGCAGCGTTGTGTACGGGGGGTTATACAATGAGCAGTTCTTC. As protein: CSVVYGGLYNEQFF.

The chain has TRBV12-5 and TRBJ1-5; 12 bases match TRBD1. The junction had 14 bases not matched to a gene; V was cut back by 7 bases and J by 4 bases. Germline V lookup: CDR1 LGHNT, CDR2 FRNRAP. This CDR3 is 18 amino acids long. The CDR3 sequence is CASAKGDRGQIRNQPQHF. CDR3 nucleotides: TGTGCTAGTGCCAAAGGGGACAGGGGGCAAATAAGGAATCAGCCCCAGCATTTT.

This chain links TRBV18 with TRBJ2-7, with 7 positions matching TRBD2. The CDR3 length is 11 residues. The J segment lost 7 bases and the V segment lost 3 bases, leaving 0 bases of the junction unmatched. Germline CDR1 reads KGHSH; CDR2 reads LQKENI. The DNA for the CDR3 is TGTGCCAGCTCACCCGGGAGGGAGCAGTACTTC. Its protein product is CASSPGREQYF.